The sequence of this T cell receptor beta chain was determined in a study of identical twins. TCRdb called the 5' RACE reads again in MiXCR, with one record for every CDR3 protein. The sample records around 470,000 distinct CDR3 sequences, approximately 15% being singletons. This clonotype was counted at least ten times. The antigen is undetermined. The CDR3 spans 13 residues. Germline values: CDR1 SQVTM, CDR2 ANQGSEA. The junction had 2 bases not matched to a gene; V was cut back by 6 bases and J by 3 bases. Healthy Caucasian donors formed the entire cohort. General study findings and limits: Low generation-probability sequences were in excess among twin-shared out-of-frame alpha sequences.

These data also formed part of another study, on yellow fever vaccine responses in identical twins.

The sample comprised CD4+ T cells sorted from blood. The receptor was derived from a woman aged 18-29 years in good health. V gene TRBV29-1 combines with J gene TRBJ2-3; 11 nucleotides line up with TRBD1. The CDR3 coding sequence is TGCAGCGTGCGGGACAGGGGGACAGATACGCAGTATTTT. Its translation is CSVRDRGTDTQYF.